This T cell receptor beta chain was observed in a study of tumor and adjacent non-tumor tissue in lung cancer. The wider study: Histology: 12 adenocarcinoma, a couple of squamous cell carcinoma, 1 small cell lung cancer. The patients, about nine men and about 5 women, were 31 to 76 with stage I to III disease.

Overall study findings and caveats: Tumor TCR diversity, when higher, was linked to shorter survival.

RNA was extracted from bulk tissue without any cell sorting. Chemotherapy-naive patients with new lung cancer underwent thoracic surgery in China, August–late 2014. CDR1 and CDR2 (germline): SGHAT, FQDESV (reference sequence). Trimming cost V 2 bases and J 2 bases; bases outside gene matches: 4. This CDR3 has 16 amino acids. This clonotype was seen repeatedly, ten times or more. What it recognizes is unknown. A modified ARM-PCR protocol with three rounds of nested PCR amplified TCRbeta. TCRdb reprocessed the multiplex PCR reads via MiXCR and lists one record per CDR3 protein. The table includes some 120,000 distinct CDR3 sequences, 66% detected once.

This sequence joins TRBV11-1 and TRBJ2-5, with TRBD2 matching 11 bases. Sequences were obtained from lung tumor tissue. The sequence derives from a man aged 25 to 40 with non-small cell lung cancer. The CDR3: CASSLSSGRVQETQYF. In DNA, the CDR3 is TGTGCCAGCAGCTTAAGTAGCGGGAGGGTTCAAGAGACCCAGTACTTC.